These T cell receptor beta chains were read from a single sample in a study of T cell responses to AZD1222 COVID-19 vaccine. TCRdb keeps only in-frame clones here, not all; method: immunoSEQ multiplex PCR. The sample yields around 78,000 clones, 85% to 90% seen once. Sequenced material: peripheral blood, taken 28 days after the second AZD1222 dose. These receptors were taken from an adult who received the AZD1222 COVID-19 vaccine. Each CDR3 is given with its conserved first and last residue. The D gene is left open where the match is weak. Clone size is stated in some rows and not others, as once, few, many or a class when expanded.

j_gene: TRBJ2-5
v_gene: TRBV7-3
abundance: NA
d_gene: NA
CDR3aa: CASSLGLSVKETQYF
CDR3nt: TGTGCCAGCAGCTTAGGGTTGAGCGTCAAAGAGACCCAGTACTTC

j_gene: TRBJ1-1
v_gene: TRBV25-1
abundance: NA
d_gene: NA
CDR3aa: CASSFSGSTEAFF
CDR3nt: TGTGCCAGCAGTTTCAGCGGGTCAACTGAAGCTTTCTTT

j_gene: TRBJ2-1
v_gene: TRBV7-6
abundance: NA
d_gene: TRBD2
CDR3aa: CASSLTGGGNEQFF
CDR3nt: TGTGCCAGCAGCTTAACCGGGGGGGGTAATGAGCAGTTCTTC

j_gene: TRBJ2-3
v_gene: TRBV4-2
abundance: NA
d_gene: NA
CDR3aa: CASSQEIGSTDTQYF
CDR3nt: TGTGCCAGCAGCCAAGAAATAGGGAGCACAGATACGCAGTATTTT

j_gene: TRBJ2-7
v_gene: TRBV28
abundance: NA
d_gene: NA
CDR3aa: CASSLEGFEQYF
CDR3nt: TGTGCCAGCAGCTTGGAGGGGTTCGAGCAGTACTTC

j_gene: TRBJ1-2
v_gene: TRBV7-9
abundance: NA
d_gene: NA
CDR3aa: CASSLENTGYGYTF
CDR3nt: TGTGCCAGCAGCTTAGAGAACACAGGGTATGGCTACACCTTC

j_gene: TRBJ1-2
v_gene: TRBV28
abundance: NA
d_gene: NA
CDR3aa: CASSLGGPLDGGYTF
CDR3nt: TGTGCCAGCAGTTTAGGCGGTCCCCTAGATGGTGGCTACACCTTC

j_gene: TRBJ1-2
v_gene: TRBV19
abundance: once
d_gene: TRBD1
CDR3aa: CASSIGGQLLSNYGYTF
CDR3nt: TGTGCCAGTAGTATTGGGGGACAGCTCCTCTCTAACTATGGCTACACCTTC

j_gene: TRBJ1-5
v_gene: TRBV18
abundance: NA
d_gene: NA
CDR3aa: CASSPGQGSNQPQHF
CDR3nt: TGTGCCAGCTCACCCGGCCAGGGAAGCAATCAGCCCCAGCATTTT

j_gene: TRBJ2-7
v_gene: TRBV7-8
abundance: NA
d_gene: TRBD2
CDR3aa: CASTTSGGSYEQYF
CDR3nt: TGTGCCAGCACGACTAGCGGGGGCTCCTACGAGCAGTACTTC

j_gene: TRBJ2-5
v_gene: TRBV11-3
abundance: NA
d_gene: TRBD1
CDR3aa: CASSSQGAHGETQYF
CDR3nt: TGTGCCAGCAGCTCACAGGGGGCGCATGGGGAGACCCAGTACTTC

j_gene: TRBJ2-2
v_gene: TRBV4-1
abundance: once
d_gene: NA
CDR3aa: CASSLGDVTGELFF
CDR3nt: TGCGCCAGCAGCCTAGGGGACGTTACCGGGGAGCTGTTTTTT

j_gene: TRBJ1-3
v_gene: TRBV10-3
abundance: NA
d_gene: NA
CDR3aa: CAISGAESGNTIYF
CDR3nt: TGTGCCATCAGTGGGGCGGAATCCGGAAACACCATATATTTT

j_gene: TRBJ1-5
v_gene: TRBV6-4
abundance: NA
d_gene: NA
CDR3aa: CATRSNQPQHF
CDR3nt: TGTGCCACCAGGAGCAATCAGCCCCAGCATTTT

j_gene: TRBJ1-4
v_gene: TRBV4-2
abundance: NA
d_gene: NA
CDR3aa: CASSQGARRGEKLFF
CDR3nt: TGTGCCAGCAGCCAAGGGGCTCGCAGAGGTGAAAAACTGTTTTTT

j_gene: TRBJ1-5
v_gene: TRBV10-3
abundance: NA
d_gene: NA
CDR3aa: CAISDGVFGNQPQHF
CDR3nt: TGTGCCATCAGTGATGGGGTATTTGGCAATCAGCCCCAGCATTTT

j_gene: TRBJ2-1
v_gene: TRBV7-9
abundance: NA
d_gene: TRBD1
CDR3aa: CASSLGQGRNEQFF
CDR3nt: TGTGCCAGCAGCTTAGGACAGGGGAGAAATGAGCAGTTCTTC

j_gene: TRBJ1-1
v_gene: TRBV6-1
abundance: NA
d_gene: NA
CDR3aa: CASSEQGMRTEAFF
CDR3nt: TGTGCCAGCAGTGAACAGGGGATGAGGACTGAAGCTTTCTTT

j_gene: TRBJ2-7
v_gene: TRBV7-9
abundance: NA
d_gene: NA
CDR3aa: CAGRDLTSEQYF
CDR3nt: TGTGCCGGCCGAGACCTGACCTCCGAGCAGTACTTC

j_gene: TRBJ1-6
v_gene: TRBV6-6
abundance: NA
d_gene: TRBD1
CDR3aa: CASSSRTGAYNSPLHF
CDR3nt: TGTGCCAGCAGCTCTCGGACAGGGGCATATAATTCACCCCTCCACTTT

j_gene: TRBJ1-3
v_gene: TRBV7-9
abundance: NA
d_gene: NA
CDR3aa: CVGRFLGTSSSGNTIYF
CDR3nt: TGTGTCGGCCGTTTTTTGGGTACTTCGAGCTCTGGAAACACCATATATTTT

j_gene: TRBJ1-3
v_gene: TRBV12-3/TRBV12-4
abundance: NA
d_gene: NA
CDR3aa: CASSPGNTIYF
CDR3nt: TGTGCCAGCAGTCCTGGAAACACCATATATTTT

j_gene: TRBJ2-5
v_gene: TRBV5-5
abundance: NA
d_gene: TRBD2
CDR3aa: CASSFVAGGETQYF
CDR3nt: TGTGCCAGCAGCTTCGTAGCGGGAGGGGAGACCCAGTACTTC

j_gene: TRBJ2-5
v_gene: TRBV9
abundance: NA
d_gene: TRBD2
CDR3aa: CASSVGASGRGQETQYF
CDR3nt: TGTGCCAGCAGCGTAGGGGCTAGCGGGAGGGGGCAAGAGACCCAGTACTTC

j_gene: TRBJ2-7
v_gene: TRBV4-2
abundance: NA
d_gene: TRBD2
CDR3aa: CASSPLTSGVSYEQYF
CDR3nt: TGTGCCAGCAGCCCACTGACTAGCGGTGTCTCCTACGAGCAGTACTTC

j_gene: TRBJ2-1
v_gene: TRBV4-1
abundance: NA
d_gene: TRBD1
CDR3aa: CASSSDRDSYNEQFF
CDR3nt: TGCGCCAGCAGCTCGGACAGGGACTCCTACAATGAGCAGTTCTTC

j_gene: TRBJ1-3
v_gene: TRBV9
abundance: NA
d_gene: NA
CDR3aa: CASSGTGSSGNTIYF
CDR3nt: TGTGCCAGCAGCGGAACAGGAAGCTCTGGAAACACCATATATTTT

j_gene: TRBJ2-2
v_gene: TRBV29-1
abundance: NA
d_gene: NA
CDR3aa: CSVGLNTGELFF
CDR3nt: TGCAGCGTTGGCCTGAACACCGGGGAGCTGTTTTTT

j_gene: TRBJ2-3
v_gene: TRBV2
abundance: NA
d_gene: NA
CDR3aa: CATNREESTDTQYF
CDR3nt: TGTGCCACCAATAGGGAAGAGAGCACAGATACGCAGTATTTT

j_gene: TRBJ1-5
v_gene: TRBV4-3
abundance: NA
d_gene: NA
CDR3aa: CASSRDIVSNQPQHF
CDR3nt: TGCGCCAGCAGTCGTGACATTGTAAGCAATCAGCCCCAGCATTTT

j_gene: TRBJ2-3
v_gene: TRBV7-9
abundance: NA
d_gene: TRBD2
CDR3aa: CASSLGASGGAKDTQYF
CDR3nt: TGTGCCAGCAGCTTAGGGGCTAGCGGGGGGGCAAAAGATACGCAGTATTTT

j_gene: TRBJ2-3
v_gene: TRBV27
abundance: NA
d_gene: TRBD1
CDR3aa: CASSLGQGAVTQYF
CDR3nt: TGTGCCAGCAGTTTAGGCCAGGGGGCTGTTACGCAGTATTTT

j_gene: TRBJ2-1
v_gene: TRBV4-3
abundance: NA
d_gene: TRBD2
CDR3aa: CASSQVGFFRGGSSYNEQFF
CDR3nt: TGCGCCAGCAGCCAAGTAGGATTCTTCCGGGGGGGAAGCTCCTACAATGAGCAGTTCTTC

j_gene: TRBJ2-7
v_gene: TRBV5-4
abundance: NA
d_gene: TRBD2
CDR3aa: CASSLGASSGGPPYEQYF
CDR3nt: TGTGCCAGCAGCTTGGGCGCCTCTAGCGGCGGACCCCCCTACGAGCAGTACTTC

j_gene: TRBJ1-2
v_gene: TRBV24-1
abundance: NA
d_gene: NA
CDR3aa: CATSEFGDGYTF
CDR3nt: TGTGCCACCAGTGAGTTTGGGGATGGCTACACCTTC

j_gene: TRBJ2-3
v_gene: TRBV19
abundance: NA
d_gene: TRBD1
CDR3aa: CASSIETGQGRDTQYF
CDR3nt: TGTGCCAGTAGTATTGAGACTGGACAGGGCAGAGATACGCAGTATTTT

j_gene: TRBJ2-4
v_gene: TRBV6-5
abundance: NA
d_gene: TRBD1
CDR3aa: CASSYKGQQNIQYF
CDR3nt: TGTGCCAGCAGTTACAAGGGACAGCAAAACATTCAGTACTTC

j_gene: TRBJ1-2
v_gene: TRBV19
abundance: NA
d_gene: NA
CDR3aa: CASSSGSGNYGYTF
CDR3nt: TGTGCCAGTAGTTCAGGGAGTGGCAACTATGGCTACACCTTC

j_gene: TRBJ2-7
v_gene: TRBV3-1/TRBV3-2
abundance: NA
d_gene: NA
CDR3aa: CASSPGTYSYEQYF
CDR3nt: TGTGCCAGCAGCCCCGGGACTTACTCCTACGAGCAGTACTTC

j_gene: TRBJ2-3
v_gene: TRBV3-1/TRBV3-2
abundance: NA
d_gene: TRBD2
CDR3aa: CASSHLAGGPGTDTQYF
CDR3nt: TGTGCCAGCAGCCACCTAGCGGGGGGGCCGGGCACAGATACGCAGTATTTT

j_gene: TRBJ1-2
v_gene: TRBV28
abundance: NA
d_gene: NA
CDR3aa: CASSFQLYGYTF
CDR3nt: TGTGCCAGCAGTTTCCAGCTCTATGGCTACACCTTC

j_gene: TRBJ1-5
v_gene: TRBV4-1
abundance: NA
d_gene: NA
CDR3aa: CASSQEKGASPQHF
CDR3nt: TGCGCCAGCAGCCAAGAAAAGGGAGCTTCGCCCCAGCATTTT

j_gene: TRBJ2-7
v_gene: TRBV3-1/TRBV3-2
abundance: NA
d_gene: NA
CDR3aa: CASSPSKGGQYF
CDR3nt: TGTGCCAGCAGCCCATCGAAGGGCGGGCAGTACTTC

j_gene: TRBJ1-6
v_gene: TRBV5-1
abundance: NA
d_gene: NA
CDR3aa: CASSLTGDYNSPLHF
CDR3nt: TGCGCCAGCAGTTTGACAGGAGACTATAATTCACCCCTCCACTTT

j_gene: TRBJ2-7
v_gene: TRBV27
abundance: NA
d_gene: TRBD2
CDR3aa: CASSWGSGTYEQYF
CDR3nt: TGTGCCAGCAGTTGGGGGAGCGGGACCTACGAGCAGTACTTC

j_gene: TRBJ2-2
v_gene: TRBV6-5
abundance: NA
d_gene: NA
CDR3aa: CASSYVRQTNTGELFF
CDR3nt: TGTGCCAGCAGTTATGTCCGGCAAACGAACACCGGGGAGCTGTTTTTT

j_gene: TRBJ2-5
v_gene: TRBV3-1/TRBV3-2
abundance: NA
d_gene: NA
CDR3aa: CASSPKGHFGQGETQYF
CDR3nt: TGTGCCAGCAGCCCAAAAGGACACTTCGGGCAGGGAGAGACCCAGTACTTC

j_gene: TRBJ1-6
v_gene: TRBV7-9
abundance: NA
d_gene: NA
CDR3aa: CASSFLRVTSPLHF
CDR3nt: TGTGCCAGCAGCTTCCTCAGGGTTACTTCACCCCTCCACTTT

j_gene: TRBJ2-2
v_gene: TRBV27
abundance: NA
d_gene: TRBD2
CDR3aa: CASSLPAGGNTGELFF
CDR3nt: TGTGCCAGCAGTTTACCAGCGGGGGGTAACACCGGGGAGCTGTTTTTT

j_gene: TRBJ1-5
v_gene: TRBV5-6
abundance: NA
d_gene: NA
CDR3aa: CASSRSDQPQHF
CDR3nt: TGTGCCAGCAGTCGTAGTGATCAGCCCCAGCATTTT

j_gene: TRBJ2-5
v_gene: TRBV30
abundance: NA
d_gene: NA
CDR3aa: CAWSVDGGQTQYF
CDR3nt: TGTGCCTGGAGTGTGGACGGTGGCCAGACCCAGTACTTC

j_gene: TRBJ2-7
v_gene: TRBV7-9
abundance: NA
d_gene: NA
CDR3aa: CASSPGLLEQYF
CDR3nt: TGTGCCAGCAGCCCGGGACTGCTCGAGCAGTACTTC